Listed below are T cell receptor beta chains from one sample, sequenced in a study of blood T cell repertoires in COVID-19. Assay: immunoSEQ multiplex PCR; the TCRdb copy retains only in-frame clones and omits some. Of about 210,000 clones listed, 87% were seen once; the top ten hold about a tenth. Sequencing was done on a sample of PBMCs or T cells enriched from blood (not recorded which). The source of these receptors is a man younger than 35 with acute COVID-19. CDR3s include the opening cysteine and the closing phenylalanine or tryptophan. A D gene is named only where the DNA matches it firmly. Clone size appears in some rows only: once, few, many, or a class for an expanded clone.

d_call j_call v_call clone_size cdr3_aa cdr3_nt
. TRBJ1-3 TRBV29-1 . CSGRSSGNTIYF TGCAGCGGAAGGAGCTCTGGAAACACCATATATTTT
TRBD1 TRBJ2-1 TRBV7-2 . CASSFGTANEQFF TGTGCCAGCAGCTTCGGGACAGCCAATGAGCAGTTCTTC
. TRBJ1-1 TRBV13 few CASSRENTEAFF TGTGCCAGCAGCCGAGAAAACACTGAAGCTTTCTTT
TRBD2 TRBJ2-3 TRBV7-2 . CASSSAFSSGSTDTQYF TGTGCCAGCAGCTCAGCCTTTTCTAGCGGGAGCACAGATACGCAGTATTTT
TRBD2 TRBJ2-3 TRBV9 . CASSVALAGVGTDTQYF TGTGCCAGCAGCGTAGCTCTAGCGGGAGTTGGCACAGATACGCAGTATTTT
. TRBJ2-7 TRBV18 . CASSPSDTSYEQYF TGTGCCAGCTCACCATCAGACACGTCCTACGAGCAGTACTTC
. TRBJ1-3 TRBV11-2 . CASSRPGDYSGNTIYF TGTGCCAGCAGCCGGCCGGGGGACTACTCTGGAAACACCATATATTTT
TRBD1 TRBJ2-6 TRBV5-1 . CASTTGAPGANVLTF TGCGCCAGCACCACAGGGGCCCCCGGGGCCAACGTCCTGACTTTC
TRBD1 TRBJ1-2 TRBV13 . CASSQGQGVLNYGYTF TGTGCCAGCAGCCAGGGACAGGGGGTCCTCAACTATGGCTACACCTTC
TRBD2 TRBJ2-1 TRBV5-4 . CASRGTSGSYEQFF TGTGCCAGCAGAGGGACTAGCGGGAGTTATGAGCAGTTCTTC